This T cell receptor beta chain stems from a study of T cell responses to AZD1222 COVID-19 vaccine. Whole-study findings and limits: Dominant CD4 TCR responses targeted spike regions 160-218 and 743-854. A mostly white British donor set with more females was recruited, and clonal diversity was possibly underestimated. Sampling captured repertoires only after the peak T cell response. Only five or six people who got AZD1222 tested seropositive at baseline.

Comments on this clone: The antigen is undetermined.

The CDR3 consists of 12 residues. CDR1 and CDR2 from the germline V gene are MNHEY and SVGAGI. The table came from immunoSEQ multiplex PCR; TCRdb's copy has only in-frame clones and leaves some out. The table shows some 180,000 clones, with just under 95% occurring only once. The rearrangement links TRBV6-5 to TRBJ2-7, with a possible D match to TRBD1 (6 bases). This clonotype originated in an adult who received the MenACWY meningococcal vaccine as a control. Sample: peripheral blood, taken 28 days after the second dose of the MenACWY control vaccine. DNA of the CDR3: TGTGCATTAGGGACACCGACCTACGAGCAGTACTTC. This sequence encodes CALGTPTYEQYF.